The sample holds many counts of the clone carrying this T cell receptor beta chain. The TCR library was built from RNA with a 3' RACE protocol and unique molecular identifiers. TCRdb called the 3' RACE reads again in MiXCR, with one record for every CDR3 protein. Among fewer than 50,000 distinct CDR3 sequences, approximately 4.3% were seen once, and the ten largest hold roughly 0.7%. The germline gives CDR1 SQVTM, CDR2 ANQGSEA. The CDR3 covers 13 residues. Trimming left V 7 bases short and J 6 bases short, with 19 bases between. The record originates from a study of HIV-infected children after antiretroviral therapy interruption. Study summary: For the interruption arm, samples span week 0 through about 3 years after study end. Continuous-treatment samples came from weeks 0, 48 and 150.

Treatment denoted: PENTA 11 planned treatment interruption arm or continuous ART arm. Naive CD4+ CD45RA+ CD45RO- T cells were FACS-sorted from thawed PBMCs. The source is a pool of human donors with HIV. The chain links TRBV29-1 to TRBJ2-7; no reliable D call. The sample here was CD45RA+ CD4+ T cells from PBMCs, pooled from several time points, taken from a donor given antiretroviral therapy, either interrupted or continuous. As to subset: naive CD4+ CD45RA+ CD45RO- T cells. The CDR3 DNA reads as TGCAGCGGTGCCCGGACGGAGACGGGCGAGCAGTACTTC. Translated, it gives CSGARTETGEQYF.